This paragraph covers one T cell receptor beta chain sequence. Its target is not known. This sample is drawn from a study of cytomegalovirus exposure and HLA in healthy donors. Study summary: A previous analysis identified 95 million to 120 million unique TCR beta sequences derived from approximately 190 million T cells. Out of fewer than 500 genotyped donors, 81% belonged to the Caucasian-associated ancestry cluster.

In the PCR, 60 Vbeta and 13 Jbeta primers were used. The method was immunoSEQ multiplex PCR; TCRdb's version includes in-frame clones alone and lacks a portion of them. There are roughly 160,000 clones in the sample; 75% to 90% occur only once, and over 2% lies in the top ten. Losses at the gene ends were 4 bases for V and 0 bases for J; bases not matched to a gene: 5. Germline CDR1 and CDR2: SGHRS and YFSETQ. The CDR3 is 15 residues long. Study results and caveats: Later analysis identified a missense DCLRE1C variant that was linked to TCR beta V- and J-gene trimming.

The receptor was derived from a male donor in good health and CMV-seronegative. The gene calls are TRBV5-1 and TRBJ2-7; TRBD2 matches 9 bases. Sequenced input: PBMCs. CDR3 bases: TGCGCCAGCAGCCCGCGGGGGGGCAGCTCCTACGAGCAGTACTTC. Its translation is CASSPRGGSSYEQYF.